Each of the 15 T cell receptor beta chains below was sequenced from the same sample in a study of T cells in Graves' hyperthyroidism and ophthalmopathy. Amplified TCR beta CDR3 regions came from RNA transcripts. TCR CDR3 regions were first amplified by RT-PCR with HTBI primers. TCRdb itself ran the multiplex PCR reads through MiXCR, one entry per CDR3 protein. This sample has about 290,000 distinct CDR3 sequences; roughly an eighth occur once, and the top ten carry 7.9%. Sequenced sample: blood. The receptors shown here come from a middle-aged woman with Graves' hyperthyroidism.

At least ten counts were recorded for this clonotype. The gene calls are TRBV3-1 and TRBJ2-3, with a weak D call TRBD2 (6 bases). This CDR3 has 14 amino acids. CDR1 LGHDT and CDR2 YNNKEL come from the germline V gene (reference sequence). V was clipped by 0 bases and J by 3 bases, with 7 bases between them. CDR3 region: CASSQDGGTDTQYF. CDR3 bases: TGTGCCAGCAGCCAAGATGGGGGGACAGATACGCAGTATTTT.

The V gene is TRBV9, the J gene TRBJ2-3; tentative D call: TRBD2 (7 bases). Trimming shortened V by 7 bases and J by 4 bases, and 10 bases separated the two germline ends. The CDR3 covers 12 residues. Per the germline V gene, CDR1 is SGDLS and CDR2 is YYNGEE. The CDR3 is CASGRGADTQYF. In DNA, the CDR3 is TGTGCCAGCGGGAGGGGGGCAGATACGCAGTATTTT.

In this sample, this clonotype turned up many times. This chain connects TRBV11-2 to TRBJ1-2; no definite D call. This CDR3 is built from 14 residues. Per the germline V gene, CDR1 is SGHAT and CDR2 is FQNNGV. Trimming took 4 bases from V and 8 from J, leaving 17 bases between them. Written as DNA, the CDR3 is TGTGCCAGCAGCTCATCCCCGTCGGCGTGGGGCTACACCTTC. It encodes CASSSSPSAWGYTF.

In nucleotides, the CDR3 is TGTGCCAGCAGCCGATCGGGGGGGTCCTACAATGAGCAGTTCTTC. The encoded protein is CASSRSGGSYNEQFF. J is TRBJ2-1 and V is TRBV6-2 or TRBV6-3; 8 bases agree with TRBD2. The CDR3 contains 15 residues. V was clipped by 6 bases and J by 1 base; unmatched bases: 5. The germline V gene encodes CDR1 MNHEY and CDR2 SVGEGT.

This clonotype was detected many times. The CDR3 region has the DNA TGTGCCAGCAGAATCCGGGACACCAAGTTTAGCAATCAGCCCCAGCATTTT. This codes for CASRIRDTKFSNQPQHF. The chain joins TRBV28 to TRBJ1-5; TRBD1 is a possible D gene (6 bases). The CDR3 spans 17 residues. The V end lost 6 bases, the J end lost 0 bases, and 18 bases lay between the germline ends. Per germline, CDR1 MDHEN and CDR2 SYDVKM.

This clonotype was detected a few times. This chain's CDR3 is CASSSLWGQGANVLTF. Written as DNA, the CDR3 is TGTGCCAGCAGTTCCCTGTGGGGGCAGGGGGCCAACGTCCTGACTTTC. The chain carries TRBV11-2 and TRBJ2-6, with D possibly being TRBD1 (6 bases). Germline loops: CDR1 SGHAT, CDR2 FQNNGV. CDR3 length equals 16 residues. V was clipped by 6 bases and J by 4 bases, with 16 bases between them.

As concerns this clonotype: Its ends do not fully match the called genes, so a read error is possible. J is TRBJ2-7 and V is TRBV7-8; TRBD2 matches 9 bases. Germline CDR1 is SGHVS and CDR2 is FQNEAQ. This CDR3 region has 14 residues. This CDR3 is CASSLQREAYEQHF. The CDR3 region has the DNA TGTGCCAGCAGCTTGCAGCGGGAGGCCTACGAGCAGCACTTC. The whole variable domain, remainder taken from reference TRBV7-8 and TRBJ2-7, is GAGVSQSPRYKVAKRGQDVALRCDPISGHVSLFWYQQALGQGPEFLTYFQNEAQLDKSGLPSDRFFAERPEGSVSTLKIQRTQQEDSAVYLCASSLQREAYEQHFGPGTRLTVT.

This clonotype was seen a handful of times. The chain combines TRBV3-1 with TRBJ1-3, with D perhaps matching TRBD1 (5 bases). Germline lookup yields CDR1 LGHDT and CDR2 YNNKEL (reference sequence). The CDR3 runs to 14 residues. V lost 0 bases to trimming and J lost 4 bases, with 7 bases between them. The CDR3 region has the DNA TGTGCCAGCAGCCAAGACTGGGGGGGAAACACCATATATTTT. Translating it yields CASSQDWGGNTIYF. The whole variable domain, filled in from reference TRBV3-1 and TRBJ1-3, reads DTAVSQTPKYLVTQMGNDKSIKCEQNLGHDTMYWYKQDSKKFLKIMFSYNNKELIINETVPNRFSPKSPDKAHLNLHINSLELGDSAVYFCASSQDWGGNTIYFGEGSWLTVV.

As for this clonotype: This may be a read error: a much more frequent sequence differs by one nucleotide. The gene calls are TRBV7-9 and TRBJ1-1; the D is unclear. Trimming pared 3 bases from V and 10 bases from J, leaving 18 bases between. Germline-derived CDR1 and CDR2 are SEHNR and FQNEAQ (reference sequence). The CDR3 runs 14 residues. The CDR3 DNA sequence: TGTGCCAGCAGCTTCTCCGCTCCAGATTCAGTAGCTTTCTTT. Translating gives CASSFSAPDSVAFF.

V and J are TRBV12-3 or TRBV12-4 and TRBJ1-2, with D uncertain. Trimming removed 9 bases from V and 8 bases from J, with 10 bases in between. The CDR3 contains 10 residues. The CDR3 loop reads CASPGGGYTF. Written as DNA, the CDR3 is TGTGCCAGTCCGGGTGGGGGCTACACCTTC.

This clonotype was counted at least ten times. V and J are TRBV20-1 and TRBJ1-1; 7 bases fit TRBD1. Per the germline V gene, CDR1 is DFQATT and CDR2 is SNEGSKA (reference sequence). The junction had 7 bases not matched to a gene; V was cut back by 7 bases and J by 5 bases. The CDR3 covers 12 residues. The CDR3 loop is CSVKGGATEAFF. The CDR3 nucleotides are TGCAGTGTTAAAGGGGGCGCGACTGAAGCTTTCTTT.

This clonotype was seen repeatedly, ten times or more. V and J are TRBV19 and TRBJ1-5, with D possibly being TRBD1 (5 bases). Germline CDR1 is LNHDA and CDR2 is SQIVND (reference sequence). This CDR3 is built from 17 residues. V lost 4 bases to trimming and J lost 5 bases, with 21 bases between them. The CDR3 loop is CASSTGMGKVKDQPQHF. CDR3 sequence (DNA): TGTGCCAGTAGTACAGGGATGGGGAAGGTGAAAGATCAGCCCCAGCATTTT.

The genes are TRBV11-2 and TRBJ1-2; no clear D gene. CDR1 SGHAT and CDR2 FQNNGV come from the germline V gene. This CDR3 has 14 residues. Trimming took 3 bases from V and 4 from J, leaving 12 bases between them. The CDR3 reads CASSFETRTYGYTF. CDR3 sequence (DNA): TGTGCCAGCAGCTTCGAGACACGGACCTATGGCTACACCTTC.

In its sample, this clonotype was seen many times. The chain combines TRBV6-2 or TRBV6-3 with TRBJ2-1; TRBD1 might be the D (6 bases). The CDR3 sequence is 11 residues long. CDR1 is MNHEY and CDR2 is SVGEGT in the germline V gene. The V gene lost 6 bases and the J gene lost 12 bases, with 12 bases spanning the gap. Written as DNA, the CDR3 is TGTGCCAGCAGGCTGCAGGGGAGGCAGTTCTTC. This sequence encodes CASRLQGRQFF.

The rearrangement links TRBV9 to TRBJ2-3; the match to TRBD2 covers 7 bases. From germline, CDR1 is SGDLS and CDR2 YYNGEE. The V gene end was trimmed by 3 bases and the J gene end by 3 bases; junction bases not matched to a gene: 10. CDR3 length equals 16 residues. The CDR3, as DNA: TGTGCCAGCAGCGACACTAGCGCCAAGGTGACAGATACGCAGTATTTT. It encodes CASSDTSAKVTDTQYF.